This T cell receptor beta chain was recorded in a study of cytomegalovirus exposure and HLA in healthy donors. Whole-study context: Approximately 200 million T cells yielded 117 million unique TCR beta sequences in earlier analysis. The study placed around 80% of its approximately 430 genotyped donors in the Caucasian-associated ancestry cluster. Overall study results and limits: A likely sequencing artifact accounted for one observed cluster of highly shared sequence variants.

Researchers ran the PCR with 60 Vbeta and 13 Jbeta primers. Source study methods: There were around 77 million unique TCR beta chains by a later count, and some 11 million of them were shared. This table comes from immunoSEQ multiplex PCR, and its TCRdb copy is limited to in-frame clones, with some not included. V, J and clone size derive from that table, while D and trimming were established from the DNA sequence. The repertoire consists of 150,000 to 200,000 clones, with about 75% occurring once and the leading ten covering about 11%. The CDR3 is made up of 16 amino acids. V lost 0 bases, J lost 3 bases, and 4 bases stayed unmatched. Per germline, CDR1 SGHTA and CDR2 FQGNSA. In its sample, this clone was seen once. Its target is unknown.

The TCR originated in a man younger than 35 in good health and CMV-seropositive. V gene TRBV7-2 combines with J gene TRBJ1-5; 8 bases line up with TRBD1. Source material: PBMCs. The CDR3 DNA is TGTGCCAGCAGCTTAGCGCGACAGGGGCCCAATCAGCCCCAGCATTTT. It encodes CASSLARQGPNQPQHF.